This T cell receptor beta chain was retrieved from a study of blood T cell repertoires in COVID-19. Study-level background: Some COVID-19 samples were acute and others convalescent; all came from the United States, Italy and Spain. PBMCs, B-cell-depleted T cells, or T cells were the source of the cDNA or gDNA that made up the material.

CDR1 is SGHNT, CDR2 YYREEE, per germline (reference sequence). V lost 3 bases to trimming and J lost 0 bases; unmatched junction nucleotides: 3. The CDR3 runs to 15 residues. Using immunoSEQ multiplex PCR, the repertoire was profiled, and TCRdb retains in-frame clones only, with some absent. The table shows a few hundred thousand clones, with about 82% occurring only once. Sample: peripheral blood. This TCR was recovered from a woman in her 70s with COVID-19, enrolled during active disease. This chain links TRBV5-4 with TRBJ2-1; 7 nucleotides align to TRBD1. The chain's CDR3 is CASSWGQTSYNEQFF. DNA of the CDR3: TGTGCCAGCAGCTGGGGACAGACCTCCTACAATGAGCAGTTCTTC.